This paragraph reports one TCR beta chain. What it recognizes is unknown. This record belongs to a study of CXCR3-negative and CXCR3-positive naive CD8 T cells. The CDR3 is 13 amino acids. Per the germline V gene, CDR1 is SGHTA and CDR2 is FQGTGA. TRB cDNA was prepared as libraries by UMI-labeled 5' RACE. TCRdb reprocessed the 5' RACE reads, with one entry per CDR3 protein and no DNA. The sample totals tens of thousands of distinct CDR3 sequences. Regarding the study as a whole: Naive cells positive for CXCR3 carried more hydrophobic TRB CDR3s than CXCR3-negative ones.

Sequenced: naive CXCR3+ CD8+ T cells from blood. As for subset: CD45RO-CCR7+CD27+CD95- naive CD8+ T cells expressing CXCR3 (TNR3+). This chain uses TRBV7-3 with TRBJ2-3. This clonotype originated in a human donor in good health. Some clones in this sample may be carry-over from other donors' samples. The chain's CDR3 is CASSQLLTDTQYF.